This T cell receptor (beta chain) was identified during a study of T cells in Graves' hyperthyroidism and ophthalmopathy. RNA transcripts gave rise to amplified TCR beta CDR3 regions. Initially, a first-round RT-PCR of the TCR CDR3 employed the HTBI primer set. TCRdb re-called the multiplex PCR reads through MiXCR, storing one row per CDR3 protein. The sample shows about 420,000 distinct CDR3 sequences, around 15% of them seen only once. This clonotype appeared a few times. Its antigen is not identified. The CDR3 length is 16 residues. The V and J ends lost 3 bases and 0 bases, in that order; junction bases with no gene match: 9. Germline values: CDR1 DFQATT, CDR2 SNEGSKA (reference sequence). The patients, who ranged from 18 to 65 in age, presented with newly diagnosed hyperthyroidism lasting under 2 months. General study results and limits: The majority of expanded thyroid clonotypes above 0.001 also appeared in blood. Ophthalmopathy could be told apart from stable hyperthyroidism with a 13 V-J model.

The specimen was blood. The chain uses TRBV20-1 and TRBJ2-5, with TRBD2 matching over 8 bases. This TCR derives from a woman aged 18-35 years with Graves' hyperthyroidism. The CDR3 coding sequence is TGCAGTGCTAGGGTCACTAGCGGCTGGTACCAAGAGACCCAGTACTTC. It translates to CSARVTSGWYQETQYF.